Listed below are T cell receptor beta chains from one sample, sequenced in a study of graft-versus-host responses after intestinal transplantation. TCRdb's copy holds only in-frame clones and misses some; the assay was immunoSEQ multiplex PCR. In the table there are tens of thousands of clones, roughly 80% of which are singletons. Their antigens remain unidentified. Sequencing used unstimulated CD4+ T cells sorted from spleen or lymph node cells, obtained before transplant. These receptors originate from a human donor who was the organ donor for an intestinal transplant. CDR3s leave out the opening cysteine and the closing phenylalanine or tryptophan.

v_call	j_call	cdr3_aa
TRBV18	TRBJ1-3	ASSPMGFSGNTIY
TRBV6-1	TRBJ2-7	ASSEGLGQGSYEQY
TRBV18	TRBJ1-3	ASSPGTGAGNTIY
TRBV6-5	TRBJ2-6	ASSYSGSGANVLT
TRBV7-9	TRBJ1-1	ASSQGQGQAF
TRBV9	TRBJ2-5	ASSVGTSGVETQY
TRBV7-6	TRBJ2-1	ASSLGRGGVDEQF
TRBV7-9	TRBJ2-4	ASSTPRSQPLAKNIQY
TRBV6-5	TRBJ1-2	ASSSFLGYT
TRBV30	TRBJ1-4	AWSVWGGTNEKLF